The rows below give T cell receptor beta chains drawn from one sample of a study of CD8 T cells in ankylosing spondylitis. TCRdb passed the 5' RACE reads through MiXCR, listing each CDR3 protein once. The sample lists a few hundred thousand distinct CDR3 sequences, approximately 17% occurring once. The sample consisted of blood, either unsorted or a sorted T cell fraction (not recorded which). These receptors were taken from a male donor with ankylosing spondylitis. The CDR3 runs from the conserved cysteine through the conserved F or W. The order of the fields is J gene, V gene, CDR3 protein.

J gene: TRBJ2-3
V gene: TRBV11-2
CDR3 protein: CASSLSGQGDTQYF

J gene: TRBJ1-2
V gene: TRBV6-5
CDR3 protein: CASSYPEPGNGYTF

J gene: TRBJ1-1
V gene: TRBV12-3/TRBV12-4
CDR3 protein: CASSSRQGGVAIEAFF

J gene: TRBJ1-1
V gene: TRBV5-1
CDR3 protein: CASSLDTLNTEAFF

J gene: TRBJ1-1
V gene: TRBV4-1
CDR3 protein: CASRPNRVGAEAFF

J gene: TRBJ2-2
V gene: TRBV19
CDR3 protein: CASSAGTGGNTGELFF

J gene: TRBJ2-7
V gene: TRBV28
CDR3 protein: CASSSPFTYEQYF

J gene: TRBJ1-5
V gene: TRBV15
CDR3 protein: CATSRDFESPQHF

J gene: TRBJ2-4
V gene: TRBV12-3/TRBV12-4
CDR3 protein: CASSPLGLRKNIQYF

J gene: TRBJ1-1
V gene: TRBV19
CDR3 protein: CASSIDLGREAFF

J gene: TRBJ2-7
V gene: TRBV20-1
CDR3 protein: CSARAEYEQYF

J gene: TRBJ2-3
V gene: TRBV20-1
CDR3 protein: CSASDPGQGGTDTQYF

J gene: TRBJ2-7
V gene: TRBV4-3
CDR3 protein: CASSQVFSGVTYEQYF

J gene: TRBJ2-5
V gene: TRBV12-3/TRBV12-4
CDR3 protein: CASSLYKVGQETQYF

J gene: TRBJ2-5
V gene: TRBV5-1
CDR3 protein: CASSLKGATGSGTQYF

J gene: TRBJ2-4
V gene: TRBV7-2
CDR3 protein: CASSLAPDTARDIQYF

J gene: TRBJ1-1
V gene: TRBV18
CDR3 protein: CASSMDTNTEAFF

J gene: TRBJ1-2
V gene: TRBV9
CDR3 protein: CASSVGEKGYTF

J gene: TRBJ2-1
V gene: TRBV7-8
CDR3 protein: CASSLGPTSYNEQFF